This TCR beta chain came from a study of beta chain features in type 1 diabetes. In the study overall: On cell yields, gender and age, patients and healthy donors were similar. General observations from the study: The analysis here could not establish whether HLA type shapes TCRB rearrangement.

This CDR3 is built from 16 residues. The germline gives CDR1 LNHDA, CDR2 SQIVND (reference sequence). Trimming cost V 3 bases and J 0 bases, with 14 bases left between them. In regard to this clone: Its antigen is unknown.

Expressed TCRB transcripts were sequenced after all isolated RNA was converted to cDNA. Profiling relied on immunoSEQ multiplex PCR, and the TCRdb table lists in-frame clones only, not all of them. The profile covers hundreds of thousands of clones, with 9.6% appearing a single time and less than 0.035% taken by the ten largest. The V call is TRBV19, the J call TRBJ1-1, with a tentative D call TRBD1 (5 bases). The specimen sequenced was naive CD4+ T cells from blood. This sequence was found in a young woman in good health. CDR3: CASSIAGRTMNTEAFF. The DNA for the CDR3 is TGTGCCAGTAGTATCGCAGGGAGGACCATGAACACTGAAGCTTTCTTT.